Sequencing of this T cell receptor beta chain was carried out in a study of blood T cell dynamics during melanoma immunotherapy. Study details: Patients with metastatic melanoma got pembrolizumab or nivolumab-ipilimumab as first-line care.

Measured with immunoSEQ multiplex PCR; TCRdb has only the in-frame clones, and not every one. The table records 15,000 to 20,000 clones, about 80% of them present only once. Germline V gives CDR1 SGHDN, CDR2 FVKESK. The V gene end was trimmed by 4 bases and the J gene end by 10 bases; junction bases not matched to a gene: 0. The CDR3 sequence is 13 residues long. The time point here: pre-treatment baseline. Samples come from before therapy and from week 3 after the first blockade cycle. Apart from a couple of fast progressors, RECIST 1.1 response was judged 12 weeks post-infusion. Patients with prior systemic cancer treatment, concomitant immunosuppressants, or other active malignancies were excluded.

This chain links TRBV14 with TRBJ2-1; 14 nucleotides line up with TRBD2. Source: blood, taken from a patient treated with checkpoint blockade. This receptor was obtained from a human donor with melanoma. CDR3 in DNA: TGTGCCAGCAGCCGGACTAGCGGGAGGGAGCAGTTCTTC. Amino acid sequence: CASSRTSGREQFF.